Following are 11 T cell receptor beta chains from one sample sequenced in a study of blood T cell repertoires in COVID-19. Here immunoSEQ multiplex PCR was the method, and the copy in TCRdb shows in-frame clones only, minus some. In the table there are 200,000 to 300,000 clones, approximately 91% of which are singletons. Sequenced material: peripheral blood. The receptors stem from a man aged 25 to 40 with COVID-19, enrolled during active disease.

With regard to this clone: This CDR3 fails to terminate in the conserved phenylalanine or tryptophan, so it likely reflects a read error. The DNA is left out, because the CDR3 cannot be placed on it with certainty; the CDR3 is given as TCRdb lists it. This sequence joins TRBV18 and TRBJ1-3; the table calls TRBD1, which could not be checked here. The CDR3 is 12 residues long, counting both termini. The germline V gene encodes CDR1 KGHSH and CDR2 LQKENI. The CDR3 loop is CASSPTGQGGPI.

The table lists this clone with a count of one. The V call is TRBV7-3, the J call TRBJ2-1; D call uncertain. CDR1 SGHTA and CDR2 FQGTGA come from the germline V gene. V lost 5 bases and J lost 10, with 18 bases in between. The CDR3 has 14 residues. The CDR3 spells CASSPSLAESEQFF. DNA of the CDR3: TGTGCCAGCAGCCCCTCCCTTGCGGAAAGCGAGCAGTTCTTC.

The chain carries TRBV2 and TRBJ1-6; 7 nucleotides align to TRBD1. Germline V gene data show CDR1 as SNHLY and CDR2 as FYNNEI. CDR3 length: 16 residues. Trimming cost V 6 bases and J 7 bases; bases outside gene matches: 12. DNA for the CDR3: TGTGCCAGCAGCGGTACCTTGACAGGGCAGAATTCACCCCTCCACTTT. This translates into CASSGTLTGQNSPLHF.

The chain is built from TRBV6-2 or TRBV6-3 and TRBJ1-4; D is unresolved. The CDR3 has 15 residues. Trimming removed 2 bases from V and 6 bases from J, with 13 bases in between. Germline CDR1 and CDR2: MNHEY and SVGEGT. The CDR3 sequence is CASSYGSGFDEKLFF. CDR3 nucleotides: TGTGCCAGCAGTTACGGGTCAGGCTTTGATGAAAAACTGTTTTTT.

V gene TRBV5-1 combines with J gene TRBJ1-1; maybe TRBD1 (6 bases). Germline CDR1 SGHRS, CDR2 YFSETQ. This CDR3 has 15 amino acids. V gave up 2 bases and J gave up 1 base, with 12 bases separating them. This CDR3 is CASSLGYRENTEAFF. The CDR3 region has the DNA TGCGCCAGCAGCTTAGGCTACAGGGAGAACACTGAAGCTTTCTTT.

This sequence joins TRBV7-9 and TRBJ1-1; weak D call: TRBD1 (6 bases). The CDR3 has 14 amino acids. Trimming cost V 3 bases and J 4 bases, with 12 bases left between them. The germline gives CDR1 SEHNR, CDR2 FQNEAQ (reference sequence). CDR3 sequence: CASSFQGGGTEAFF. CDR3 in DNA: TGTGCCAGCAGCTTTCAGGGAGGGGGCACTGAAGCTTTCTTT.

The gene calls are TRBV28 and TRBJ2-1, with a tentative D call TRBD1 (5 bases). Germline CDR1 is MDHEN and CDR2 is SYDVKM. The CDR3 consists of 14 residues. The V gene lost 11 bases and the J gene lost 2 bases, with 16 bases spanning the gap. The CDR3 nucleotides read TGTGCCGCAACGTCAGGGCCCACCTACAATGAGCAGTTCTTC. This translates into CAATSGPTYNEQFF.

In DNA form, the CDR3 reads TGTGCCAGTAGTATAGATCCGGGACTAGATTCGGAGACCCAGTACTTC. Its translation: CASSIDPGLDSETQYF. J is TRBJ2-5 and V is TRBV19; 8 nucleotides match TRBD2. Germline-derived CDR1 and CDR2 are LNHDA and SQIVND (reference sequence). This CDR3 is 16 amino acids long. After removal of 0 bases from V and 5 bases from J, the junction contained 8 bases not matched to a gene.

The chain recombines TRBV5-1 with TRBJ2-3; D possibly corresponds to TRBD1 (6 bases). This CDR3 has 17 amino acids. The V gene's germline CDR1 is SGHRS and CDR2 YFSETQ. V was pared by 4 bases and J by 1 base, with 19 bases between. The CDR3 nucleotides read TGCGCCAGCAGCGGAATGTCACCACAGGGCCGCACAGATACGCAGTATTTT. Protein: CASSGMSPQGRTDTQYF.

The chain's CDR3 is CASSLLGVGREVGETQYF. In DNA, the CDR3 is TGTGCCAGCAGCCTCTTAGGGGTTGGCAGGGAAGTGGGGGAGACCCAGTACTTC. This sequence joins TRBV11-2 and TRBJ2-5, with D possibly matching TRBD1 (5 bases). This CDR3 is 18 amino acids long. The germline gives CDR1 SGHAT, CDR2 FQNNGV. Trimming stripped 5 bases from V and 5 bases from J, with 27 bases between.

This chain's CDR3 is CASSDQTAYNQPQHF. The CDR3 nucleotides read TGTGCCAGCAGTGACCAGACAGCCTACAATCAGCCCCAGCATTTT. The chain carries TRBV2 and TRBJ1-5; a weak D match, TRBD1 (5 bases). The CDR3 is 15 amino acids. Germline V CDR1 and CDR2: SNHLY, FYNNEI. The V end was cut by 3 bases, the J end by 3 bases, with 12 bases between. The full variable domain, in which reference TRBV2 and TRBJ1-5 provide the parts outside the CDR3, is EPEVTQTPSHQVTQMGQEVILRCVPISNHLYFYWYRQILGQKVEFLVSFYNNEISEKSEIFDDQFSVERPDGSNFTLKIRSTKLEDSAMYFCASSDQTAYNQPQHFGDGTRLSIL.